This T cell receptor beta chain was captured by sequencing in a study of T cells in Graves' hyperthyroidism and ophthalmopathy. TCR beta CDR3 region amplification was performed from RNA transcripts. In the first-round RT-PCR of the TCR CDR3, the HTBI primer set was used. MiXCR, applied by TCRdb to the multiplex PCR reads, yields one record per CDR3 protein. The sample has a few hundred thousand distinct CDR3 sequences, just over 45% seen once. The CDR3 loop spans 21 amino acids. Between the trimmed V and J ends, which lost 7 bases and 3 bases, there was a span of 36 bases. CDR1 and CDR2 (germline): ENHRY, SYGVKD.

The chain carries TRBV10-3 and TRBJ2-5, with D maybe TRBD2 (6 bases). This TCR came from a woman younger than 30 with Graves' hyperthyroidism. Material for sequencing was peripheral blood or thyroid tissue (not recorded which). The CDR3 sequence is CAITRESPGSCFLGPKETQYF. DNA for the CDR3: TGTGCCATCACCCGGGAGTCACCGGGGAGCTGCTTTTTGGGACCTAAAGAGACCCAGTACTTC.